The 22 T cell receptor beta chains below were found in one sample sequenced in a study of blood T cell repertoires in COVID-19. TCRdb's copy holds only in-frame clones and misses some; the assay was immunoSEQ multiplex PCR. Of roughly 100,000 clones in the sample, approximately 84% were seen once. The source material was peripheral blood. The origin of the receptors is a human donor in a cohort sampled during active COVID-19.

The chain links TRBV11-2 to TRBJ1-2; 9 bases align to TRBD1. This CDR3 has 16 amino acids. The germline CDR1 and CDR2 sequences are SGHAT and FQNNGV. Losses at the gene ends were 5 bases for V and 2 bases for J; bases not matched to a gene: 9. The CDR3: CASSPPPGTGNYGYTF. In DNA, the CDR3 is TGTGCCAGCAGCCCACCCCCGGGGACAGGGAACTATGGCTACACCTTC.

The chain carries TRBV9 and TRBJ1-1, with D perhaps matching TRBD1 (5 bases). Germline-derived CDR1 and CDR2 are SGDLS and YYNGEE. Trimming removed 0 bases from V and 1 base from J, with 7 bases in between. The CDR3 contains 14 residues. The CDR3 DNA follows: TGTGCCAGCAGCGTAGGGAGGGGGAACACTGAAGCTTTCTTT. Its translation is CASSVGRGNTEAFF.

V is TRBV5-1 and J is TRBJ2-4; D is perhaps TRBD2 (5 bases). V was cut by 2 bases and J by 1 base, with 13 bases left in between. In germline, CDR1 is SGHRS, CDR2 YFSETQ. The CDR3 contains 16 residues. The CDR3 coding sequence is TGCGCCAGCAGCTTCGGACTGACTGGGGCCAAAAACATTCAGTACTTC. Translating gives CASSFGLTGAKNIQYF.

J is TRBJ1-2 and V is TRBV5-4; TRBD1 is a possible D gene (6 bases). The germline V gene has CDR1 SGHNT and CDR2 YYREEE (reference sequence). V was trimmed by 4 bases and J by 2 bases, leaving 15 bases between them. This CDR3 is built from 15 residues. This CDR3 reads CASSPRQDPNYGYTF. The CDR3 coding sequence is TGTGCCAGCAGCCCCCGACAGGATCCCAACTATGGCTACACCTTC.

The chain is built from TRBV7-9 and TRBJ2-6; D perhaps matches TRBD1 (6 bases). The V gene's germline CDR1 is SEHNR and CDR2 FQNEAQ (reference sequence). This CDR3 has 15 residues. V lost 4 bases to trimming and J lost 3 bases, with 10 bases between them. In DNA form, the CDR3 reads TGTGCCAGCAGCTCTACAGGGCGTGGGGCCAACGTCCTGACTTTC. The encoded protein is CASSSTGRGANVLTF.

This clone was picked up one time. The gene calls are TRBV10-3 and TRBJ1-5; D remains unclear. The CDR3 runs 14 residues. The germline CDR1 and CDR2 sequences are ENHRY and SYGVKD. V lost 3 bases and J 4 bases, leaving 10 bases between the germline ends. The DNA of the CDR3 is TGTGCCATCAGTGAAGGATCCGGGAATCAGCCCCAGCATTTT. Translating it yields CAISEGSGNQPQHF.

This rearrangement joins TRBV7-9 to TRBJ2-2, with 7 bases identical to TRBD2. The germline V gene has CDR1 SEHNR and CDR2 FQNEAQ (reference sequence). V lost 5 bases and J lost 1; bases outside the gene matches: 10. The CDR3 sequence is 17 residues long. This CDR3 reads CASSRPVGGGNTGELFF. The CDR3 DNA reads TGTGCCAGCAGCCGGCCCGTTGGCGGGGGGAACACCGGGGAGCTGTTTTTT.

V is TRBV19 and J is TRBJ1-1; no clear D. V was cut by 7 bases and J by 0 bases, with 9 bases left in between. Germline values: CDR1 LNHDA, CDR2 SQIVND (reference sequence). The CDR3 spans 13 residues. The CDR3 coding sequence is TGTGCCAGTATCACAGAATTGAACACTGAAGCTTTCTTT. It yields the protein CASITELNTEAFF.

The chain couples TRBV4-1 to TRBJ2-1, with 8 bases aligning to TRBD2. V trimming: 8 bases; J trimming: 5 bases; junction bases outside the gene matches: 14. CDR3 length: 16 amino acids. Germline-derived CDR1 and CDR2 are MGHRA and YSYEKL. The CDR3 DNA sequence: TGCGCCAGCGGGGCTCAGAGCGGGGGTTTACACAATGAGCAGTTCTTC. Protein product: CASGAQSGGLHNEQFF.

This chain uses TRBV6-5 with TRBJ1-1; no definite D call. With 6 bases removed from V and 4 bases from J, the gap between germline ends came to 12 bases. The CDR3 has 13 amino acids. Germline CDR1 and CDR2: MNHEY and SVGAGI. The CDR3 here is CASRKEVGTEAFF. Written as DNA, the CDR3 is TGTGCCAGCAGGAAGGAGGTGGGCACTGAAGCTTTCTTT.

The V gene is TRBV9, the J gene TRBJ1-2, with TRBD1 matching over 9 bases. Trimming removed 2 bases from V and 3 bases from J; junction bases left unmatched: 8. The germline CDR1 and CDR2 sequences are SGDLS and YYNGEE. The CDR3 is made up of 16 amino acids. The CDR3 spells CASSVDPGQGDYGYTF. The DNA for the CDR3 is TGTGCCAGCAGCGTTGATCCGGGACAGGGTGACTATGGCTACACCTTC.

The chain employs TRBV5-1 and TRBJ1-1, with TRBD1 identical over 9 bases. V lost 3 bases to trimming and J lost 6 bases; unmatched junction nucleotides: 6. CDR1 is SGHRS and CDR2 is YFSETQ in the germline V gene. The CDR3 contains 14 residues. The CDR3 bases are TGCGCCAGCAGCTACGGGACAGGGCTGGCTGAAGCTTTCTTT. Protein product: CASSYGTGLAEAFF.

Here the CDR3 reads CASSIRQALGYGYTF. The CDR3, as DNA: TGTGCCAGTAGTATCAGACAGGCTTTAGGGTATGGCTACACCTTC. V and J are TRBV19 and TRBJ1-2, with D possibly matching TRBD1 (6 bases). This CDR3 is built from 15 residues. The germline gives CDR1 LNHDA, CDR2 SQIVND (reference sequence). Deletions cut 3 bases from V and 5 bases from J, with 16 bases between.

This chain links TRBV5-1 with TRBJ1-6; 7 bases align to TRBD1. The CDR3 loop spans 15 amino acids. Germline CDR1 is SGHRS and CDR2 is YFSETQ. V gave up 4 bases and J gave up 7 bases; unmatched junction bases: 8. CDR3 sequence: CASSMTGSWNSPLHF. The CDR3 nucleotides are TGCGCCAGCAGCATGACAGGGTCATGGAATTCACCCCTCCACTTT. Full variable domain (missing parts from reference TRBV5-1 and TRBJ1-6): KAGVTQTPRYLIKTRGQQVTLSCSPISGHRSVSWYQQTPGQGLQFLFEYFSETQRNKGNFPGRFSGRQFSNSRSEMNVSTLELGDSALYLCASSMTGSWNSPLHFGNGTRLTVT.

This sequence joins TRBV9 and TRBJ2-3; TRBD2 is a possible D gene (6 bases). The V and J ends lost 4 bases and 1 base respectively, with 22 bases between them. The germline gives CDR1 SGDLS, CDR2 YYNGEE. There are 18 residues in the CDR3. For the CDR3, the DNA is TGTGCCAGCAGCAAACAATCCACTAGCTCAGAACGCACAGATACGCAGTATTTT. It translates to CASSKQSTSSERTDTQYF.

V and J are TRBV11-1 and TRBJ2-7; TRBD1 might be the D (7 bases). CDR3 length: 15 residues. V was clipped by 5 bases and J by 6 bases, with 20 bases between them. Germline V gene lookup returns CDR1 SGHAT and CDR2 FQDESV (reference sequence). CDR3 amino acids: CASSPRGVELGEQYF. CDR3 bases: TGTGCCAGCAGCCCCAGGGGGGTAGAACTGGGCGAGCAGTACTTC.

The rearrangement joins TRBV6-5 to TRBJ2-2; 13 bases match TRBD2. Germline V gene data show CDR1 as MNHEY and CDR2 as SVGAGI. The CDR3 sequence is 15 residues long. The J segment lost 7 bases and the V segment lost 7 bases, leaving 6 bases of the junction unmatched. CDR3 nucleotide sequence: TGTGCCAGCAAAACTAGCGGGGGGGCCGTCGGGGAGCTGTTTTTT. Its protein product is CASKTSGGAVGELFF.

J is TRBJ2-1 and V is TRBV5-6, with 9 bases identical to TRBD1. Trimming removed 1 base from V and 7 bases from J; junction bases left unmatched: 3. The CDR3 sequence is 14 residues long. The germline V gene has CDR1 SGHDT and CDR2 YYEEEE. CDR3 protein: CASSLWDRENEQFF. CDR3 bases: TGTGCCAGCAGCTTGTGGGACAGGGAAAATGAGCAGTTCTTC.

The chain uses TRBV7-3 and TRBJ1-2, with 7 bases lining up with TRBD1. The germline V gene has CDR1 SGHTA and CDR2 FQGTGA. The V and J ends lost 5 bases and 7 bases, in that order; junction bases with no gene match: 7. The CDR3 is made up of 13 amino acids. The CDR3 region is CASSAQEGAGYTF. The CDR3, as DNA: TGTGCCAGCAGCGCCCAAGAGGGGGCTGGCTACACCTTC.

This clone was picked up one time. The rearrangement links TRBV10-2 to TRBJ2-7, with D perhaps TRBD2 (6 bases). The germline V gene encodes CDR1 WSHSY and CDR2 SAAADI. This CDR3 contains 15 residues. V was clipped by 2 bases and J by 1 base, with 12 bases between them. The CDR3 DNA sequence: TGCGCCAGCAGTGAGAGAAGGACTATTTCCTACGAGCAGTACTTC. Amino acid sequence: CASSERRTISYEQYF.

This chain uses TRBV10-3 with TRBJ2-7; 7 bases agree with TRBD1. CDR1 and CDR2 from the germline V gene are ENHRY and SYGVKD. This CDR3 is built from 15 residues. J lost 3 bases, V lost 6 bases, and 11 bases had no gene match. For the CDR3, the DNA is TGTGCCATCAGCCGGTGGGGGACAGACTTCTACGAGCAGTACTTC. This translates into CAISRWGTDFYEQYF.

The chain has TRBV28 and TRBJ1-1; D call uncertain. V lost 6 bases to trimming and J lost 9 bases, with 14 bases between them. Germline CDR1 MDHEN, CDR2 SYDVKM. The CDR3 contains 12 residues. The CDR3 sequence is CASSPTISQAFF. In DNA, the CDR3 is TGTGCCAGCAGCCCAACTATCTCGCAAGCTTTCTTT. The full variable domain, completed using reference TRBV28 and TRBJ1-1, is DVKVTQSSRYLVKRTGEKVFLECVQDMDHENMFWYRQDPGLGLRLIYFSYDVKMKEKGDIPEGYSVSREKKERFSLILESASTNQTSMYLCASSPTISQAFFGQGTRLTVV.